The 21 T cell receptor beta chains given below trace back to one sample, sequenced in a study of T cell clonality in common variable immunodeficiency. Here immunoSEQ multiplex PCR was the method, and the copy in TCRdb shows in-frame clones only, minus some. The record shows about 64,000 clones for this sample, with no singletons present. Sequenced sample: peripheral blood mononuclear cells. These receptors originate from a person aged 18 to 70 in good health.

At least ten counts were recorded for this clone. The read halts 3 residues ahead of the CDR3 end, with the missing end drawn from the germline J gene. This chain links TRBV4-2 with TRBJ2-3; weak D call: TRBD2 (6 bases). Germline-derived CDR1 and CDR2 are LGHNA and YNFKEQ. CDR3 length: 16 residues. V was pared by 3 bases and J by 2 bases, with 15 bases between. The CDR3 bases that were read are TGTGCCAGCAGCCACCCGGGTAGCGGACTCACAGATACG. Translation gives CASSHPGSGLTDT. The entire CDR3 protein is CASSHPGSGLTDTQYF.

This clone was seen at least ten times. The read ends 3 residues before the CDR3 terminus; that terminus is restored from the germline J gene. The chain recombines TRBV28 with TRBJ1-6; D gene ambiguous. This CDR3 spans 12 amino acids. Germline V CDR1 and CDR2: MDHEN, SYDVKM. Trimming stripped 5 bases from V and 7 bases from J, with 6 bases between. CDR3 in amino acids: CASSELNSPLHF. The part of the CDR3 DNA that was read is TGTGCCAGCAGTGAGCTGAATTCACCC.

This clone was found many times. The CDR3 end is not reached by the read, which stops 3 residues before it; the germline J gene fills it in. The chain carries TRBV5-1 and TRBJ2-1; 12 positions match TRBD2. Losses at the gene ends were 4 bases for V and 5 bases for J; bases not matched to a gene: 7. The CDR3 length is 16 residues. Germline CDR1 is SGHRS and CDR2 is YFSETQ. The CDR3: CASSSGLAGINNEQFF. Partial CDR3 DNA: TGCGCCAGCAGCAGCGGACTAGCGGGGATCAACAATGAG. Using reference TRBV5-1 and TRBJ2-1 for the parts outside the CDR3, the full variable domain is KAGVTQTPRYLIKTRGQQVTLSCSPISGHRSVSWYQQTPGQGLQFLFEYFSETQRNKGNFPGRFSGRQFSNSRSEMNVSTLELGDSALYLCASSSGLAGINNEQFFGPGTRLTVL.

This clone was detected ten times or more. The sequenced part of the CDR3 DNA is TGTGCCACCAGCCACGGGGAGAGGCCAGCATCCTACAATGAG. It is translated as CATSHGERPASYNE. The full CDR3 reads CATSHGERPASYNEQFF. The chain uses TRBV15 and TRBJ2-1, with D perhaps TRBD2 (5 bases). The read terminates 3 residues ahead of where the CDR3 ends, so the germline J gene completes it. V lost 5 bases, J lost 1 base, and 18 bases lay in between. CDR3 length: 17 residues. CDR1 is LNHNV and CDR2 is YYDKDF in the germline V gene (reference sequence).

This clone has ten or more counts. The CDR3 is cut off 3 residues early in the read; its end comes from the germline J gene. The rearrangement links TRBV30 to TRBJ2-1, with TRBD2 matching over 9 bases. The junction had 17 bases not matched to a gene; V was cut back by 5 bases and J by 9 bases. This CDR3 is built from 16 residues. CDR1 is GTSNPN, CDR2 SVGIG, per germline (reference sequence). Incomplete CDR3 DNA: TGTGCCTGGGGGACTAGCCAATGGGGGTTAGGGGGTGAG. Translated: CAWGTSQWGLGGE. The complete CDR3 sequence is CAWGTSQWGLGGEQFF.

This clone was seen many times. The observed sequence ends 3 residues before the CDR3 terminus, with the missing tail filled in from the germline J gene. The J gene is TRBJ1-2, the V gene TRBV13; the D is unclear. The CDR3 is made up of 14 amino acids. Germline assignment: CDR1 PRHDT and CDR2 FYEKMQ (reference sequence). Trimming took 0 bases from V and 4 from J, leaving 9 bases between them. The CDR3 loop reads CASSLGYPGYGYTF. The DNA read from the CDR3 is TGTGCCAGCAGCTTAGGCTATCCTGGCTATGGC.

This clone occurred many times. CDR3 sequence reads: CAISPRSPTGETSGNTIYF. CDR3 DNA (partial): TGTGCCATCAGCCCCAGAAGCCCGACAGGGGAAACCTCTGGAAACACC. The chain uses TRBV10-3 and TRBJ1-3; 8 bases fit TRBD1. Read data end 3 residues before the CDR3 end; the end is taken from the germline J gene. Losses at the gene ends were 6 bases for V and 0 bases for J; bases not matched to a gene: 16. Per germline, CDR1 ENHRY and CDR2 SYGVKD. This CDR3 has 19 amino acids.

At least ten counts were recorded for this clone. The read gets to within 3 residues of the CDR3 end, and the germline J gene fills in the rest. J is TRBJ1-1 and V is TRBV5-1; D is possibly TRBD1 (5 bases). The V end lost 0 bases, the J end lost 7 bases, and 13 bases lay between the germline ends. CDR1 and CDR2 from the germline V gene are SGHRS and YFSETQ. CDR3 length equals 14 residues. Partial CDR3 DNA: TGCGCCAGCAGCTTGGCGGCAGGCAGGGATGAA. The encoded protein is CASSLAAGRDE. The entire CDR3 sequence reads CASSLAAGRDEAFF.

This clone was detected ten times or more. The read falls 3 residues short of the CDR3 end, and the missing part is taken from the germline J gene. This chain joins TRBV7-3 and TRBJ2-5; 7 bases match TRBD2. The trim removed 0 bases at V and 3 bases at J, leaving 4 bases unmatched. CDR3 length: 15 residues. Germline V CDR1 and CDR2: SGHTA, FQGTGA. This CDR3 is CASSLTRREKETQYF. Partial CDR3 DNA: TGTGCCAGCAGCTTAACGCGGCGGGAGAAAGAGACC.

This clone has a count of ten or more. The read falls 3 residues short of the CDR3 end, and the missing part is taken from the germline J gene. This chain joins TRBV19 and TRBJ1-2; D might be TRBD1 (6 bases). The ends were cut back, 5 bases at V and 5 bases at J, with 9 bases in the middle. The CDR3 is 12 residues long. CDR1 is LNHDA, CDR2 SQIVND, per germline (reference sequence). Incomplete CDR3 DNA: TGTGCCAGTAGTGGCAGGGGTTATGGC. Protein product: CASSGRGYG. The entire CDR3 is CASSGRGYGYTF.

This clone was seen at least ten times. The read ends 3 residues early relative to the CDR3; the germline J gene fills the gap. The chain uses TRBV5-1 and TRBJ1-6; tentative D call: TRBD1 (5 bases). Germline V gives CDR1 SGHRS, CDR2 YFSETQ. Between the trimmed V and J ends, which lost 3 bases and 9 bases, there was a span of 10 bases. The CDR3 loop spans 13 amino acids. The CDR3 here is CASSYSGGSPLHF. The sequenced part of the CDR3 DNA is TGCGCCAGCAGCTATTCGGGGGGTTCACCC.

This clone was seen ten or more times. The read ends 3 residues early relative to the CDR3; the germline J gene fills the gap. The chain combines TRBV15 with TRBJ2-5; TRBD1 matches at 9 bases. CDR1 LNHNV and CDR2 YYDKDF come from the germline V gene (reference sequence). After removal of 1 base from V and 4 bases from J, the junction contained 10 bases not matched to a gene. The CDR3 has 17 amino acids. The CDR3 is CATSRGEQGALGETQYF. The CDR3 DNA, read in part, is TGTGCCACCAGCAGAGGGGAACAGGGGGCCTTAGGAGAGACC.

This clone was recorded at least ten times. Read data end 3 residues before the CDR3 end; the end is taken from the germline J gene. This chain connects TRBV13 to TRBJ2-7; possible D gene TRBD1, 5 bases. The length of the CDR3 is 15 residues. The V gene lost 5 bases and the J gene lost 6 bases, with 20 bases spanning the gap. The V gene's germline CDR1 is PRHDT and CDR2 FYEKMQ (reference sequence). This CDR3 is CASSLSPAGWVEQYF. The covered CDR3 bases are TGTGCCAGCAGCCTCTCCCCCGCAGGGTGGGTCGAG.

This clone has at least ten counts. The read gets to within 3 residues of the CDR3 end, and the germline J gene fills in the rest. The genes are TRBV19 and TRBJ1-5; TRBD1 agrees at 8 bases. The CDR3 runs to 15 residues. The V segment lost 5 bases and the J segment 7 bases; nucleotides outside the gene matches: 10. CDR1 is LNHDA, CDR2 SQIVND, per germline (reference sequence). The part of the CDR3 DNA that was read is TGTGCCAGTAGTGTTTGGGACAGGTCTTCCCAGCCC. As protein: CASSVWDRSSQP. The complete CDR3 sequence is CASSVWDRSSQPQHF. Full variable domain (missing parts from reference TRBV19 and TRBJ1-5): DGGITQSPKYLFRKEGQNVTLSCEQNLNHDAMYWYRQDPGQGLRLIYYSQIVNDFQKGDIAEGYSVSREKKESFPLTVTSAQKNPTAFYLCASSVWDRSSQPQHFGDGTRLSIL.

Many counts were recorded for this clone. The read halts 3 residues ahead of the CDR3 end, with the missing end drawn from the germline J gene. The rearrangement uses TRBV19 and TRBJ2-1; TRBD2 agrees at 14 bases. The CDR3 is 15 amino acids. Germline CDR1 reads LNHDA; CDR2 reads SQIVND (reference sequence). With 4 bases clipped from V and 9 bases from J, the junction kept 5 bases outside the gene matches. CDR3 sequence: CASSRGLAGVSEQFF. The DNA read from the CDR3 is TGTGCCAGTAGTAGGGGACTAGCGGGAGTTAGTGAG. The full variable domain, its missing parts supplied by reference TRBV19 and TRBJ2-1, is DGGITQSPKYLFRKEGQNVTLSCEQNLNHDAMYWYRQDPGQGLRLIYYSQIVNDFQKGDIAEGYSVSREKKESFPLTVTSAQKNPTAFYLCASSRGLAGVSEQFFGPGTRLTVL.

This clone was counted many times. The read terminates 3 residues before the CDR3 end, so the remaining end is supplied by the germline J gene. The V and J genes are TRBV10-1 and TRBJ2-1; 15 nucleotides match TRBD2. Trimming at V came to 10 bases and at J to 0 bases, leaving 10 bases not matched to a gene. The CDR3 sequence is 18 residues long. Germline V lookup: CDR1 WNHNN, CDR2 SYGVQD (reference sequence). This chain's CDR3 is CANWGLAGGHRSYNEQFF. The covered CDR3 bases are TGCGCCAATTGGGGACTAGCGGGGGGACACCGCTCCTACAATGAG.

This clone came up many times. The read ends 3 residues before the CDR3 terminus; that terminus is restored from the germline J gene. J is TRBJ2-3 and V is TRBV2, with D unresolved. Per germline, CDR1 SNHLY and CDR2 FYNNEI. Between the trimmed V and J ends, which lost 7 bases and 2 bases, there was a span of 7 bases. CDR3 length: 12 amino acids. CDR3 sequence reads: CASKTLTDTQYF. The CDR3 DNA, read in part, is TGTGCCAGCAAAACTCTCACAGATACG. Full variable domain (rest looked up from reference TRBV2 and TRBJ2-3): EPEVTQTPSHQVTQMGQEVILRCVPISNHLYFYWYRQILGQKVEFLVSFYNNEISEKSEIFDDQFSVERPDGSNFTLKIRSTKLEDSAMYFCASKTLTDTQYFGPGTRLTVL.

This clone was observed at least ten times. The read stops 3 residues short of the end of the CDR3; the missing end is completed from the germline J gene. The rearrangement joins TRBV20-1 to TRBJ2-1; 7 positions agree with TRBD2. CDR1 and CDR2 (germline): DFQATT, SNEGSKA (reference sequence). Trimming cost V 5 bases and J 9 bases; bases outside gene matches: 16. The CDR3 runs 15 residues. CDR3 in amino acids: CSASLLAIGDGEQFF. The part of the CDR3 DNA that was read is TGCAGTGCTTCTCTACTAGCGATTGGAGACGGTGAG.

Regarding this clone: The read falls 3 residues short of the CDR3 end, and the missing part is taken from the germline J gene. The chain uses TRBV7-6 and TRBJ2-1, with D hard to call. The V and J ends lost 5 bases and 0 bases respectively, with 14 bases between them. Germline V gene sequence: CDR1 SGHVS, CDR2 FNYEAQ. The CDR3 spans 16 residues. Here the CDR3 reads CASSPLSTSSYNEQFF. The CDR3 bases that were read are TGTGCCAGCAGCCCGCTTTCTACGAGCTCCTACAATGAG.

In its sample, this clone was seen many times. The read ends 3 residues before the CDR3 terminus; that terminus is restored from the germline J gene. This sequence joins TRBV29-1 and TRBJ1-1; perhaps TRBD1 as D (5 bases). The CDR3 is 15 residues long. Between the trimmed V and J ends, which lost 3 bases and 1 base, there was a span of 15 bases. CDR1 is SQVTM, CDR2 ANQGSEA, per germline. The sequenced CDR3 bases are TGCAGCGTTGACCGCAGGGTAAAAACGAACACTGAA. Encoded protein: CSVDRRVKTNTE. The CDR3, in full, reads CSVDRRVKTNTEAFF.

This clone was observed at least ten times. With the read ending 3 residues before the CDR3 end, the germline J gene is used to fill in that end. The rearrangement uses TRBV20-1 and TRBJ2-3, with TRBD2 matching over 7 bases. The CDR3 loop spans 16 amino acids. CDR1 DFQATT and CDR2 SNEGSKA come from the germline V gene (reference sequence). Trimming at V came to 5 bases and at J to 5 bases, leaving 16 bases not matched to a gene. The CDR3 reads CSASLVTSWGLDTQYF. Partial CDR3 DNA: TGCAGTGCTTCCCTGGTGACTAGCTGGGGCTTAGATACG.